One sample yielded the 8 T cell receptor beta chains listed below, sequenced in a study of Ad26.COV2.S vaccination and SARS-CoV-2 variants. The treatment here: 15 to 20 received Ad26.COV2.S at low or high dose, single or two shots; roughly five received placebo; per-sample allocation not given. Sampling occurred on day 63 after the first vaccine or placebo injection. This table comes from immunoSEQ multiplex PCR, and its TCRdb copy is limited to in-frame clones, with some not included. The profile shows roughly 680,000 clones, roughly 90% of them singletons. The sample in question was peripheral blood, obtained in a trial of Ad26.COV2.S vaccine versus placebo. The receptor source for this set is a person aged 18-60 years who received the Ad26.COV2.S COVID-19 vaccine or a placebo.

As to this clone: It may be a read error: a sequence one base away is much more abundant. The V and J genes are TRBV3-1 (or the pseudogene TRBV3-2) and TRBJ2-5, with TRBD1 as a possible D gene (6 bases). CDR1 is LGHDT, CDR2 YNNKEL, per germline (reference sequence). V was trimmed by 4 bases and J by 5 bases, leaving 8 bases between them. The CDR3 extends over 12 amino acids. This CDR3 is CASSPQGETQYF. CDR3 in DNA: TGTGCCAGCAGCCCGCAGGGGGAGACCCAGTACTTC.

The genes are TRBV24-1 and TRBJ2-1; D unresolved. The V gene's germline CDR1 is KGHDR and CDR2 SFDVKD. This CDR3 region has 12 residues. With 11 bases removed from V and 0 bases from J, the gap between germline ends came to 7 bases. CDR3 residues: CAIADSYNEQFF. The CDR3 nucleotides read TGTGCCATAGCCGACTCCTACAATGAGCAGTTCTTC.

V and J are TRBV2 and TRBJ1-4; D is possibly TRBD1 (6 bases). The CDR3 extends over 14 amino acids. Germline values: CDR1 SNHLY, CDR2 FYNNEI. V dropped 8 bases and J dropped 8 bases, with 18 bases sitting between them. The CDR3 region is CASLPPTGDEKLFF. The CDR3 DNA follows: TGTGCCAGCCTGCCCCCGACAGGTGACGAAAAACTGTTTTTT.

V is TRBV18 and J is TRBJ2-6, with TRBD2 matching 8 bases. Germline V gene data show CDR1 as KGHSH and CDR2 as LQKENI. The V and J ends lost 6 bases and 0 bases, in that order; junction bases with no gene match: 7. There are 17 residues in the CDR3. This CDR3 is CASSIAGPNSGANVLTF. The CDR3, as DNA: TGTGCCAGCTCTATAGCGGGACCCAACTCTGGGGCCAACGTCCTGACTTTC.

The chain employs TRBV6-2 or TRBV6-3 and TRBJ2-7; tentatively, D is TRBD2 (5 bases). Trimming took off 2 bases at V and 2 bases at J, with 10 bases between the two ends. The CDR3 runs 14 residues. Germline V gene data show CDR1 as MNHEY and CDR2 as SVGEGT. CDR3 in DNA: TGTGCCAGCAGTTACGGACTGGAAACCTACGAGCAGTACTTC. Protein sequence: CASSYGLETYEQYF.

V usage is TRBV20-1 and J usage is TRBJ2-7; D unresolved. CDR3 size: 11 residues. The ends were cut back, 6 bases at V and 4 bases at J, with 10 bases in the middle. Per the germline V gene, CDR1 is DFQATT and CDR2 is SNEGSKA (reference sequence). Written as DNA, the CDR3 is TGCAGTGCCCCATATCTGTACGAGCAGTACTTC. Protein: CSAPYLYEQYF.

The V gene is TRBV20-1, the J gene TRBJ2-3; D gene ambiguous. V was cut by 7 bases and J by 3 bases, with 8 bases left in between. Germline V CDR1 and CDR2: DFQATT, SNEGSKA (reference sequence). This CDR3 spans 11 amino acids. The CDR3 sequence is CSVRTTDTQYF. The CDR3 nucleotides are TGCAGTGTTCGAACTACAGATACGCAGTATTTT.

The J gene is TRBJ1-5, the V gene TRBV19, with TRBD1 matching over 7 bases. CDR3 length: 16 residues. Germline V gene sequence: CDR1 LNHDA, CDR2 SQIVND (reference sequence). V was clipped by 3 bases and J by 2 bases; unmatched bases: 7. The CDR3 region is CASSMVGGPGNQPQHF. For the CDR3, the DNA is TGTGCCAGTAGTATGGTAGGGGGCCCTGGCAATCAGCCCCAGCATTTT. Combining the CDR3 with reference TRBV19 and TRBJ1-5 gives the whole variable domain DGGITQSPKYLFRKEGQNVTLSCEQNLNHDAMYWYRQDPGQGLRLIYYSQIVNDFQKGDIAEGYSVSREKKESFPLTVTSAQKNPTAFYLCASSMVGGPGNQPQHFGDGTRLSIL.